These 31 T cell receptor beta chains share one sample of origin, sequenced in a study of blood T cell repertoires in COVID-19 (dated by TCRdb to about 2020). Receptors were amplified or captured by the immunoSEQ multiplex PCR assay. TCRdb retrieved this table from immuneACCESS and kept in-frame rearrangements only. Not all clones are present; in checked studies, unresolved V genes account for under half, and no reason is known for the remainder. Within this sample are tens of thousands of clones, with 87% of them counted one time only. Approximately 7% of the sample is held by the ten biggest clonotypes. Sequencing input: peripheral blood. The origin of the receptors is a human donor with acute or convalescent COVID-19. The donor label of this sample is uncertain.

The rearrangement uses TRBV24-1 and TRBJ2-5; tentative D call: TRBD2 (6 bases). Germline V gives CDR1 KGHDR, CDR2 SFDVKD. Trimming stripped 1 base from V and 4 bases from J, with 9 bases between. The CDR3 length is 14 residues. The CDR3 sequence is CATSDFGGRETQYF. CDR3 nucleotide sequence: TGTGCCACCAGTGATTTCGGGGGACGAGAGACCCAGTACTTC.

This chain connects TRBV7-3 to TRBJ2-5; 9 nucleotides line up with TRBD1. This CDR3 contains 15 residues. Per germline, CDR1 SGHTA and CDR2 FQGTGA. After removal of 5 bases from V and 3 bases from J, the junction contained 7 bases not matched to a gene. The CDR3 DNA is TGTGCCAGCAGCCTGAGGGACAGGGAGAAAGAGACCCAGTACTTC. Encoded protein: CASSLRDREKETQYF.

In this sample, this clone turned up a few times. The gene calls are TRBV10-2 and TRBJ1-4; possibly TRBD1 for D (6 bases). The CDR3 spans 15 residues. The V gene's germline CDR1 is WSHSY and CDR2 SAAADI. Deletions cut 3 bases from V and 7 bases from J, with 15 bases between. The CDR3 reads CASSDAGGPGEKLFF. CDR3 DNA sequence: TGCGCCAGCAGTGATGCGGGGGGCCCGGGTGAAAAACTGTTTTTT.

The V gene is TRBV18, the J gene TRBJ1-6; TRBD1 is a possible D gene (6 bases). The CDR3 spans 15 residues. V was cut by 6 bases and J by 5 bases, with 14 bases left in between. Germline V gives CDR1 KGHSH, CDR2 LQKENI. CDR3: CASSPGGANNSPLHF. DNA for the CDR3: TGTGCCAGCTCCCCCGGGGGGGCCAATAATTCACCCCTCCACTTT.

The chain carries TRBV4-2 and TRBJ1-2; D unresolved. The CDR3 is 16 residues long. Trimming took 0 bases from V and 5 from J, leaving 16 bases between them. Germline V gene sequence: CDR1 LGHNA, CDR2 YNFKEQ. The CDR3 DNA reads TGTGCCAGCAGCCAAGACAATAGCCAAGGTGGATATGGCTACACCTTC. Amino acid sequence: CASSQDNSQGGYGYTF.

V gene TRBV6-6 combines with J gene TRBJ1-1; D may be TRBD1 (6 bases). The V gene's germline CDR1 is MNHNY and CDR2 SVGAGI (reference sequence). V was pared by 5 bases and J by 0 bases, with 16 bases between. The CDR3 is 16 residues long. The CDR3 sequence: CASSPRGGAMNTEAFF. CDR3 nucleotides: TGTGCCAGCAGTCCACGTGGGGGGGCGATGAACACTGAAGCTTTCTTT.

This clone appeared a few times. The V and J genes are TRBV10-3 and TRBJ2-5, with D uncertain. The V and J ends lost 3 bases and 2 bases respectively, with 16 bases between them. The CDR3 is 16 amino acids. CDR1 ENHRY and CDR2 SYGVKD come from the germline V gene. This CDR3 reads CAISDTPSELQETQYF. The DNA for the CDR3 is TGTGCCATCAGTGACACCCCCTCAGAATTACAAGAGACCCAGTACTTC.

This chain connects TRBV5-1 to TRBJ2-5, with 7 bases fitting TRBD1. V was clipped by 4 bases and J by 5 bases; unmatched bases: 11. CDR1 is SGHRS, CDR2 YFSETQ, per germline. The CDR3 extends over 15 amino acids. The DNA of the CDR3 is TGCGCCAGCAGCCCCGGGACAGCCCGAATGGAGACCCAGTACTTC. Its protein product is CASSPGTARMETQYF.

V and J are TRBV2 and TRBJ1-5; TRBD1 aligns across 9 bases. There are 15 residues in the CDR3. Germline lookup yields CDR1 SNHLY and CDR2 FYNNEI. V lost 4 bases and J lost 9; bases outside the gene matches: 10. The CDR3 here is CASSGERTGVGPQHF. CDR3 sequence (DNA): TGTGCCAGCAGTGGGGAGAGGACAGGGGTTGGGCCCCAGCATTTT.

This clone is a singleton in its sample. V and J are TRBV4-2 and TRBJ2-5, with 7 bases that match TRBD2. The germline V gene encodes CDR1 LGHNA and CDR2 YNFKEQ. After removal of 3 bases from V and 1 base from J, the junction contained 5 bases not matched to a gene. The CDR3 length is 15 residues. For the CDR3, the DNA is TGTGCCAGCAGCCAGGGGGGGAGGGGCCAAGAGACCCAGTACTTC. This gives the protein CASSQGGRGQETQYF.

The rearrangement uses TRBV5-1 and TRBJ1-6; 8 bases align to TRBD1. This CDR3 has 15 residues. V lost 3 bases and J lost 9; bases outside the gene matches: 8. Per germline, CDR1 SGHRS and CDR2 YFSETQ. The CDR3 protein is CASSSIGQGLSPLHF. The CDR3 DNA is TGCGCCAGCAGCTCCATAGGACAGGGTCTTTCACCCCTCCACTTT.

The V call is TRBV9, the J call TRBJ1-1; D unclear. The germline V gene encodes CDR1 SGDLS and CDR2 YYNGEE. V lost 2 bases and J lost 0, with 5 bases in between. CDR3 length: 13 amino acids. The CDR3 DNA is TGTGCCAGCAGCGTCATTCTGAACACTGAAGCTTTCTTT. This gives the protein CASSVILNTEAFF.

This clone turned up a few times. J is TRBJ2-1 and V is TRBV10-3; 8 nucleotides line up with TRBD1. The ends lost 5 bases at V and 8 bases at J; junction bases unmatched: 2. CDR1 and CDR2 (germline): ENHRY, SYGVKD. CDR3 length: 12 amino acids. CDR3 residues: CAISWGQDEQFF. The CDR3 DNA reads as TGTGCCATCAGTTGGGGACAGGATGAGCAGTTCTTC.

A few counts support this clone. The rearrangement links TRBV30 to TRBJ2-2, with D unclear. The CDR3 covers 12 residues. The germline gives CDR1 GTSNPN, CDR2 SVGIG (reference sequence). With 4 bases removed from V and 2 bases from J, the gap between germline ends came to 5 bases. The CDR3 nucleotides are TGTGCCTGGACCTATAACACCGGGGAGCTGTTTTTT. It encodes CAWTYNTGELFF.

The table lists this clone with a few counts. This chain uses TRBV28 with TRBJ1-2; D is ambiguous. The germline V gene has CDR1 MDHEN and CDR2 SYDVKM. V was clipped by 7 bases and J by 7 bases, with 28 bases between them. The CDR3 is 17 residues long. The CDR3 region is CASTETSGRDTMGGYTF. CDR3 nucleotides: TGTGCCAGCACCGAAACCTCGGGAAGAGATACTATGGGTGGCTACACCTTC.

The V and J genes are TRBV5-1 and TRBJ1-2; D gene uncertain. Trimming cost V 2 bases and J 4 bases, with 12 bases left between them. The CDR3 contains 14 residues. Germline CDR1 and CDR2: SGHRS and YFSETQ. CDR3 coding DNA: TGCGCCAGCAGCTTCCTCGAGGGCTCCTATGGCTACACCTTC. Translated, it gives CASSFLEGSYGYTF.

This clone was seen a handful of times. The chain links TRBV28 to TRBJ1-2, with D unclear. V was trimmed by 4 bases and J by 5 bases, leaving 8 bases between them. Germline V lookup: CDR1 MDHEN, CDR2 SYDVKM. There are 12 residues in the CDR3. The chain's CDR3 is CASSSAGYGYTF. DNA for the CDR3: TGTGCCAGCAGTTCAGCAGGATATGGCTACACCTTC.

The chain joins TRBV27 to TRBJ2-1, with TRBD2 identical over 8 bases. V shed 5 bases, J shed 0 bases, and the junction held 6 bases outside the gene matches. This CDR3 is built from 16 residues. Germline assignment: CDR1 MNHEY and CDR2 SMNVEV (reference sequence). The CDR3: CASSASGTSSYNEQFF. Here the CDR3 DNA reads TGTGCCAGCAGTGCCTCCGGGACTAGCTCCTACAATGAGCAGTTCTTC.

V usage is TRBV18 and J usage is TRBJ1-2, with D tentatively TRBD1 (6 bases). The V end was cut by 6 bases, the J end by 3 bases, with 17 bases between. The CDR3 is 15 residues long. CDR1 KGHSH and CDR2 LQKENI come from the germline V gene. The DNA for the CDR3 is TGTGCCAGCTCCCCTCGGGGGGCAGACGACTATGGCTACACCTTC. It translates to CASSPRGADDYGYTF.

This clone was seen a handful of times. The J gene is TRBJ1-5, the V gene TRBV28, with D maybe TRBD1 (5 bases). Per germline, CDR1 MDHEN and CDR2 SYDVKM. This CDR3 region has 17 residues. V was trimmed by 4 bases and J by 3 bases, leaving 19 bases between them. In nucleotides, the CDR3 is TGTGCCAGCAGTTCCCCGGGGGGGGGAGAGATCAATCAGCCCCAGCATTTT. Its protein is CASSSPGGGEINQPQHF.

The chain joins TRBV29-1 to TRBJ2-5; D call uncertain. V lost 2 bases to trimming and J lost 0 bases, with 4 bases between them. The CDR3 contains 12 residues. Per the germline V gene, CDR1 is SQVTM and CDR2 is ANQGSEA. The CDR3 protein is CSVELYQETQYF. CDR3 DNA sequence: TGCAGCGTTGAACTATACCAAGAGACCCAGTACTTC. Combining the CDR3 with reference TRBV29-1 and TRBJ2-5 gives the whole variable domain SAVISQKPSRDICQRGTSLTIQCQVDSQVTMMFWYRQQPGQSLTLIATANQGSEATYESGFVIDKFPISRPNLTFSTLTVSNMSPEDSSIYLCSVELYQETQYFGPGTRLLVL.

The chain has TRBV27 and TRBJ2-7; 10 positions agree with TRBD2. The V segment lost 6 bases and the J segment 2 bases; nucleotides outside the gene matches: 10. There are 16 residues in the CDR3. Germline V lookup: CDR1 MNHEY, CDR2 SMNVEV (reference sequence). CDR3 DNA: TGTGCCAGCAGGCCGAACCTAGCGGGGGAAACCTACGAGCAGTACTTC. Its translation: CASRPNLAGETYEQYF.

CDR3 sequence reads: CASRTLGAETQYF. CDR3 bases: TGCGCCAGCAGAACGCTAGGGGCGGAGACCCAGTACTTC. The V and J genes are TRBV5-1 and TRBJ2-5; perhaps TRBD1 as D (5 bases). Trimming took 5 bases from V and 5 from J, leaving 13 bases between them. Germline-derived CDR1 and CDR2 are SGHRS and YFSETQ. CDR3 length equals 13 residues.

V gene TRBV3-1 (or the pseudogene TRBV3-2) combines with J gene TRBJ1-5; possibly TRBD1 for D (5 bases). Germline V lookup: CDR1 LGHDT, CDR2 YNNKEL (reference sequence). Trimming removed 8 bases at V and 1 base at J, with 18 bases between. The CDR3 length is 16 residues. CDR3 DNA sequence: TGTGCCAGCGGTCCTTCGGGGGGAAGGAGCAATCAGCCCCAGCATTTT. Translation: CASGPSGGRSNQPQHF.

The rearrangement links TRBV3-1 (or the pseudogene TRBV3-2) to TRBJ2-3; 9 bases line up with TRBD1. This CDR3 contains 14 residues. V was clipped by 4 bases and J by 4 bases; unmatched bases: 3. Germline CDR1 and CDR2: LGHDT and YNNKEL (reference sequence). CDR3 residues: CASSPGQGPDTQYF. DNA of the CDR3: TGTGCCAGCAGCCCGGGACAGGGCCCAGATACGCAGTATTTT.

The chain combines TRBV24-1 with TRBJ2-7, with D perhaps TRBD1 (6 bases). The V end was cut by 3 bases, the J end by 0 bases, with 11 bases between. This CDR3 is 15 amino acids long. CDR1 is KGHDR, CDR2 SFDVKD, per germline. The CDR3 DNA follows: TGTGCCACCAGTGATACACAGGGCTCCTCCTACGAGCAGTACTTC. Translation: CATSDTQGSSYEQYF.

The chain is built from TRBV2 and TRBJ1-3; possible D gene TRBD1, 6 bases. The germline CDR1 and CDR2 sequences are SNHLY and FYNNEI. The CDR3 extends over 14 amino acids. V gave up 6 bases and J gave up 1 base, with 10 bases separating them. CDR3 amino acids: CASRGAGSGNTIYF. CDR3 sequence (DNA): TGTGCCAGCAGGGGGGCAGGGTCTGGAAACACCATATATTTT.

V usage is TRBV5-3 and J usage is TRBJ2-7; 8 bases are shared with TRBD2. TRBV5-3 is an ORF for which the function is uncertain. The V and J ends lost 0 bases and 4 bases, in that order; junction bases with no gene match: 9. CDR3 size: 16 residues. The CDR3 DNA is TGTGCCAGAAGCTTGGGGTTAGCGGGGCGGGGGTACGAGCAGTACTTC. Encoded protein: CARSLGLAGRGYEQYF.

The V and J genes are TRBV7-9 and TRBJ1-2, with D tentatively TRBD1 (5 bases). The CDR3 length is 15 residues. The germline CDR1 and CDR2 sequences are SEHNR and FQNEAQ (reference sequence). V was cut by 4 bases and J by 0 bases, with 12 bases left in between. The DNA of the CDR3 is TGTGCCAGCAGCTCCGGACACGCTACTAACTATGGCTACACCTTC. It yields the protein CASSSGHATNYGYTF. Supplemented by reference TRBV7-9 and TRBJ1-2, the full variable domain reads DTGVSQNPRHKITKRGQNVTFRCDPISEHNRLYWYRQTLGQGPEFLTYFQNEAQLEKSRLLSDRFSAERPKGSFSTLEIQRTEQGDSAMYLCASSSGHATNYGYTFGSGTRLTVV.

Details on this clone: This sample includes further DNA sequences coding for the same CDR3. The CDR3 nucleotides are TGTGCCAGCAGCCGTCGGACAGGGGAGGGCACCGGGGAGCTGTTTTTT. Translated: CASSRRTGEGTGELFF. The chain joins TRBV7-6 to TRBJ2-2; 9 positions match TRBD1. Germline CDR1 is SGHVS and CDR2 is FNYEAQ. V trimming: 5 bases; J trimming: 4 bases; junction bases outside the gene matches: 8. This CDR3 is 16 amino acids long. Full variable domain (outside the CDR3, taken from reference TRBV7-6 and TRBJ2-2): GAGVSQSPRYKVTKRGQDVALRCDPISGHVSLYWYRQALGQGPEFLTYFNYEAQQDKSGLPNDRFSAERPEGSISTLTIQRTEQRDSAMYRCASSRRTGEGTGELFFGEGSRLTVL.

The CDR3 nucleotides are TGCGCCAGCAGCACCACCGGGACAGGTGTAGTTACGCAGTATTTT. This codes for CASSTTGTGVVTQYF. This sequence joins TRBV5-1 and TRBJ2-3; 8 bases align to TRBD1. The CDR3 extends over 15 amino acids. J gave up 8 bases and V 4 bases, and 12 bases lay outside the gene matches. CDR1 and CDR2 (germline): SGHRS, YFSETQ.